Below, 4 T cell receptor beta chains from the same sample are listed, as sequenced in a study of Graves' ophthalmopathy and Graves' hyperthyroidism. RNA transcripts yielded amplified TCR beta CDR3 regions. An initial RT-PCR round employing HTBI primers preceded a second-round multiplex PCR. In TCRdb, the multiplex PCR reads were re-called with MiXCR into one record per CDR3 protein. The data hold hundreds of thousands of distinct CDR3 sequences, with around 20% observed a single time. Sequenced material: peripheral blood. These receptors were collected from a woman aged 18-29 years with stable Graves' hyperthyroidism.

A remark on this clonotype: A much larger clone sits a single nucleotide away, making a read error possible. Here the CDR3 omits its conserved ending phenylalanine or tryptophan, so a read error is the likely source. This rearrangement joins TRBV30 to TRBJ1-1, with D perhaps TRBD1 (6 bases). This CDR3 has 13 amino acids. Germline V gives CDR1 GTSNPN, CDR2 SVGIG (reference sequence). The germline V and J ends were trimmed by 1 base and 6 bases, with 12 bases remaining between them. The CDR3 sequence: CAWSGVSGAEAFY. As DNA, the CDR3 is TGTGCCTGGAGTGGGGTCTCAGGGGCTGAAGCTTTCTAT.

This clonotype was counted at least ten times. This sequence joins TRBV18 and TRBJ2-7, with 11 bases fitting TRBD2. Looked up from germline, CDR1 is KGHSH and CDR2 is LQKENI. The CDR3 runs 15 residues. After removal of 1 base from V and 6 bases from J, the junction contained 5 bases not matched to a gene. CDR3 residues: CASSPLTSGKGEQYF. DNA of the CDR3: TGTGCCAGCTCACCACTGACTAGCGGGAAGGGCGAGCAGTACTTC.

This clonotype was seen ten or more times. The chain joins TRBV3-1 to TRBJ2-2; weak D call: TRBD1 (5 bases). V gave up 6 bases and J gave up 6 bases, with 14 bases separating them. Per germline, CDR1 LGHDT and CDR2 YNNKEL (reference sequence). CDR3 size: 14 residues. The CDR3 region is CASRPTRAAGELFF. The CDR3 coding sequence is TGTGCCAGCAGACCAACCAGGGCGGCCGGGGAGCTGTTTTTT.

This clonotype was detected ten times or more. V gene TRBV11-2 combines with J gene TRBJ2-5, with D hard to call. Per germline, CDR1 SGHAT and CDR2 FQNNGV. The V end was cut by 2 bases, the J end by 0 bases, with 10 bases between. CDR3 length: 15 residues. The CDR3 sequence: CASSLRASYQETQYF. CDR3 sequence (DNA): TGTGCCAGCAGCTTACGGGCCAGTTACCAAGAGACCCAGTACTTC.